These 29 T cell receptor beta chains originate from one sample sequenced in a study of blood T cell repertoires in COVID-19. Using immunoSEQ multiplex PCR, the repertoire was profiled, and TCRdb retains in-frame clones only, with some absent. Of 150,000 to 200,000 clones detected, roughly four fifths appear once; the ten largest clones hold about 7.1%. The sequencing sample was made of peripheral blood. The receptors shown here come from a woman in her sixties or seventies with COVID-19, enrolled during active disease.

The V gene is TRBV30, the J gene TRBJ1-6; D not resolved. CDR3 length: 15 residues. In germline, CDR1 is GTSNPN, CDR2 SVGIG (reference sequence). The V end lost 2 bases, the J end lost 7 bases, and 15 bases lay between the germline ends. The CDR3: CAWSTRELRNSPLHF. CDR3 DNA sequence: TGTGCCTGGAGTACCCGGGAACTCCGGAATTCACCCCTCCACTTT.

The chain employs TRBV6-2 or TRBV6-3 and TRBJ2-1; D remains ambiguous. This CDR3 has 12 amino acids. V was trimmed by 5 bases and J by 13 bases, leaving 15 bases between them. Looked up from germline, CDR1 is MNHEY and CDR2 is SVGEGT. CDR3 bases: TGTGCCAGCAGTACAACTACTCGGGTTCAGTTCTTC. This gives the protein CASSTTTRVQFF.

The chain joins TRBV5-1 to TRBJ2-5; 10 bases align to TRBD1. Unmatched junction bases numbered 3, after V lost 3 bases and J lost 4 bases. The CDR3 runs to 14 residues. Germline V CDR1 and CDR2: SGHRS, YFSETQ. CDR3: CASSSTGGRETQYF. The CDR3 DNA is TGCGCCAGCAGCTCGACAGGGGGCAGAGAGACCCAGTACTTC.

V is TRBV28 and J is TRBJ1-2, with 10 bases fitting TRBD1. Trimming took 5 bases from V and 8 from J; bases not matched to a gene: 8. The CDR3 contains 14 residues. CDR1 is MDHEN and CDR2 is SYDVKM in the germline V gene. CDR3 amino acids: CASSRRTGGRGYTF. The DNA for the CDR3 is TGTGCCAGCAGTAGAAGGACAGGGGGAAGGGGCTACACCTTC.

The chain employs TRBV28 and TRBJ2-6; D is unclear. V was clipped by 3 bases and J by 0 bases, with 12 bases between them. Germline CDR1 and CDR2: MDHEN and SYDVKM. This CDR3 is built from 17 residues. CDR3 coding DNA: TGTGCCAGCAGTTTCTCAGGAATGCGCTCTGGGGCCAACGTCCTGACTTTC. Amino acid sequence: CASSFSGMRSGANVLTF.

The rearrangement links TRBV2 to TRBJ2-3; D is uncertain. Germline V gene sequence: CDR1 SNHLY, CDR2 FYNNEI. The V and J ends lost 8 bases and 2 bases respectively, with 11 bases between them. The CDR3 runs 13 residues. The CDR3 coding sequence is TGTGCCAGCCAGCGCGAGAACACAGATACGCAGTATTTT. It translates to CASQRENTDTQYF. The entire variable domain, with the rest obtained from reference TRBV2 and TRBJ2-3, is as follows: EPEVTQTPSHQVTQMGQEVILRCVPISNHLYFYWYRQILGQKVEFLVSFYNNEISEKSEIFDDQFSVERPDGSNFTLKIRSTKLEDSAMYFCASQRENTDTQYFGPGTRLTVL.

The V and J genes are TRBV27 and TRBJ2-1; tentatively, D is TRBD1 (6 bases). Between the trimmed V and J ends, which lost 3 bases and 10 bases, there was a span of 13 bases. This CDR3 comprises 13 residues. CDR1 is MNHEY and CDR2 is SMNVEV in the germline V gene (reference sequence). CDR3 bases: TGTGCCAGCAGTTTCATCAGGGGTGGGGAGCAGTTCTTC. Translation gives CASSFIRGGEQFF.

The chain combines TRBV11-2 with TRBJ2-1; tentatively, D is TRBD2 (6 bases). Germline V gene lookup returns CDR1 SGHAT and CDR2 FQNNGV. Trimming removed 5 bases at V and 7 bases at J, with 24 bases between. The CDR3 contains 17 residues. The CDR3 nucleotides read TGTGCCAGCAGCCTAGCGCCCGACAGAAGATCGTTTAATGAGCAGTTCTTC. This translates into CASSLAPDRRSFNEQFF.

The chain links TRBV3-1 (or the pseudogene TRBV3-2) to TRBJ2-4; 11 bases fit TRBD2. Trimming cost V 1 base and J 0 bases; bases outside gene matches: 8. The CDR3 has 19 residues. CDR1 is LGHDT, CDR2 YNNKEL, per germline (reference sequence). The DNA of the CDR3 is TGTGCCAGCAGCCAAGGACTAGCGGGAACGATCTTAGCCAAAAACATTCAGTACTTC. Translating gives CASSQGLAGTILAKNIQYF.

CDR3 protein: CASSNLDSYNEQFF. CDR3 sequence (DNA): TGTGCCAGTAGTAACCTGGACAGCTACAATGAGCAGTTCTTC. This chain connects TRBV19 to TRBJ2-1, with D possibly matching TRBD1 (6 bases). V gave up 4 bases and J gave up 3 bases, with 10 bases separating them. The CDR3 totals 14 residues. CDR1 and CDR2 (germline): LNHDA, SQIVND (reference sequence).

The chain is built from TRBV10-3 and TRBJ2-3; 8 bases match TRBD1. Germline-derived CDR1 and CDR2 are ENHRY and SYGVKD. The CDR3 contains 14 residues. Trimming cost V 5 bases and J 1 base; bases outside gene matches: 2. As DNA, the CDR3 is TGTGCCATCAGTAAGGGACAGGGCACAGATACGCAGTATTTT. Amino acids: CAISKGQGTDTQYF.

The chain combines TRBV5-1 with TRBJ1-4; 7 bases line up with TRBD1. Per germline, CDR1 SGHRS and CDR2 YFSETQ. The junction had 4 bases not matched to a gene; V was cut back by 3 bases and J by 2 bases. CDR3 size: 15 residues. In nucleotides, the CDR3 is TGCGCCAGCAGCTCGACAGGGCTCACTAATGAAAAACTGTTTTTT. Encoded protein: CASSSTGLTNEKLFF.

This clone was counted only a few times. Other DNA sequences in the sample encode the same CDR3. The chain links TRBV7-6 to TRBJ1-1; possible D gene TRBD1, 5 bases. The CDR3 length is 15 residues. V was shortened by 5 bases and J by 0 bases, with 13 bases between the two germline ends. Germline values: CDR1 SGHVS, CDR2 FNYEAQ. The DNA of the CDR3 is TGTGCCAGCAGCCTGCTGACAGAAATGAACACTGAAGCTTTCTTT. It is translated as CASSLLTEMNTEAFF. The full variable domain, rest sourced from reference TRBV7-6 and TRBJ1-1, is GAGVSQSPRYKVTKRGQDVALRCDPISGHVSLYWYRQALGQGPEFLTYFNYEAQQDKSGLPNDRFSAERPEGSISTLTIQRTEQRDSAMYRCASSLLTEMNTEAFFGQGTRLTVV.

The rearrangement joins TRBV5-4 to TRBJ1-1, with 10 bases aligning to TRBD1. This CDR3 has 16 residues. Unmatched junction bases numbered 12, after V lost 4 bases and J lost 6 bases. Per the germline V gene, CDR1 is SGHNT and CDR2 is YYREEE (reference sequence). The chain's CDR3 is CASSPRDRGLIAEAFF. DNA for the CDR3: TGTGCCAGCAGCCCTAGAGACAGGGGGCTTATAGCTGAAGCTTTCTTT.

The chain combines TRBV2 with TRBJ2-7; weak D call: TRBD1 (5 bases). CDR1 is SNHLY, CDR2 FYNNEI, per germline. The CDR3 extends over 12 amino acids. Trimming stripped 3 bases from V and 6 bases from J, with 9 bases between. The CDR3, as DNA: TGTGCCAGCAGTGATCAAGGGGCCGAGCAGTACTTC. Amino acids: CASSDQGAEQYF.

The rearrangement joins TRBV27 to TRBJ1-2; maybe TRBD1 (5 bases). V lost 5 bases to trimming and J lost 11 bases, with 15 bases between them. The CDR3 covers 12 residues. CDR1 and CDR2 from the germline V gene are MNHEY and SMNVEV (reference sequence). In nucleotides, the CDR3 is TGTGCCAGCAGTCACCCCAAGGGGCGGTACACCTTC. Translated, it gives CASSHPKGRYTF.

Regarding this clone: At one end, the junction sequence differs from germline, possibly due to a read error. This chain uses TRBV6-5 with TRBJ1-1; weak D call: TRBD1 (5 bases). The CDR3 extends over 11 amino acids. The germline CDR1 and CDR2 sequences are MNHEY and SVGAGI. The CDR3 bases are TGTGCCAGCACCCTGGACACCGAAGCTTTCTTT. This sequence encodes CASTLDTEAFF.

The V call is TRBV7-9, the J call TRBJ2-2; D unresolved. CDR1 SEHNR and CDR2 FQNEAQ come from the germline V gene (reference sequence). Trimming took 5 bases from V and 5 from J, leaving 9 bases between them. The CDR3 covers 13 residues. The CDR3 sequence is CASSPIQTGELFF. DNA for the CDR3: TGTGCCAGCAGCCCCATTCAGACCGGGGAGCTGTTTTTT.

As DNA, the CDR3 is TGTGCCAGCAGCTCCAGGACTAGCGGTGCCACAGATACGCAGTATTTT. It codes for CASSSRTSGATDTQYF. The chain combines TRBV13 with TRBJ2-3; TRBD2 matches at 10 bases. Germline assignment: CDR1 PRHDT and CDR2 FYEKMQ (reference sequence). The V segment lost 4 bases and the J segment 2 bases; nucleotides outside the gene matches: 6. The length of the CDR3 is 16 residues.

The chain carries TRBV7-8 and TRBJ2-1; the D is unclear. The germline V and J ends were trimmed by 5 bases and 4 bases, with 15 bases remaining between them. The CDR3 is 15 residues long. The V gene's germline CDR1 is SGHVS and CDR2 FQNEAQ. The CDR3: CASSPILSIYNEQFF. In DNA, the CDR3 is TGTGCCAGCAGCCCCATTCTTAGCATTTACAATGAGCAGTTCTTC.

This clone was seen a single time. This chain connects TRBV24-1 to TRBJ2-3; 7 nucleotides line up with TRBD1. There are 11 residues in the CDR3. V shed 8 bases, J shed 9 bases, and the junction held 4 bases outside the gene matches. Looked up from germline, CDR1 is KGHDR and CDR2 is SFDVKD. The chain's CDR3 is CATKRQGTQYF. The DNA for the CDR3 is TGTGCCACCAAACGACAGGGCACGCAGTATTTT.

The chain recombines TRBV28 with TRBJ1-4; 8 nucleotides align to TRBD1. Per the germline V gene, CDR1 is MDHEN and CDR2 is SYDVKM. This CDR3 has 13 amino acids. The V gene end was trimmed by 7 bases and the J gene end by 10 bases; junction bases not matched to a gene: 8. CDR3 nucleotide sequence: TGTGCCAGCAAAGGGACAGGCTCAGTAAAACTGTTTTTT. Translation: CASKGTGSVKLFF.

The chain couples TRBV5-1 to TRBJ1-4; no clear D. The CDR3 contains 15 residues. Germline CDR1 and CDR2: SGHRS and YFSETQ. V lost 4 bases to trimming and J lost 3 bases, with 13 bases between them. The CDR3 nucleotides read TGCGCCAGCAGCACAGAAGGGAGGGCTAATGAAAAACTGTTTTTT. Translation gives CASSTEGRANEKLFF.

This chain uses TRBV10-3 with TRBJ1-3, with D unclear. V lost 10 bases and J 2 bases, leaving 12 bases between the germline ends. Germline CDR1 reads ENHRY; CDR2 reads SYGVKD. This CDR3 contains 13 residues. Written as DNA, the CDR3 is TGTGCCACCGGCGGAGGTCCTGGAAACACCATATATTTT. Translation gives CATGGGPGNTIYF.

A note on this clone: Germline and junction disagree at one end, which may indicate a read error. The rearrangement links TRBV15 to TRBJ2-3; D possibly corresponds to TRBD2 (6 bases). Germline V gene lookup returns CDR1 LNHNV and CDR2 YYDKDF (reference sequence). The CDR3 contains 13 residues. The CDR3 region has the DNA TGTGCCACCAGGGGGACCCCCGGGACTCAGAACCATTTT. Residues: CATRGTPGTQNHF.

This clone has just one count. The chain has TRBV5-1 and TRBJ2-2, with a weak D call TRBD2 (6 bases). The V end was cut by 7 bases, the J end by 0 bases, with 13 bases between. Germline CDR1 is SGHRS and CDR2 is YFSETQ. This CDR3 region has 15 residues. The CDR3 DNA follows: TGCGCCAGCCGGAGGGACGGAGCGAACACCGGGGAGCTGTTTTTT. Protein product: CASRRDGANTGELFF.

About this clone: The same CDR3 also results from other DNA sequences found in this sample. The chain recombines TRBV18 with TRBJ1-2; perhaps TRBD1 as D (5 bases). The CDR3 sequence is 12 residues long. Trimming cost V 3 bases and J 7 bases, with 9 bases left between them. Germline CDR1 is KGHSH and CDR2 is LQKENI. The CDR3 DNA follows: TGTGCCAGCTCACCTGGGGGGTTTGGCTACACCTTC. Its translation: CASSPGGFGYTF.

CDR3: CASSLRGGDEQFF. The CDR3 DNA sequence: TGTGCCAGCAGTCTCCGGGGAGGGGATGAGCAGTTCTTC. This rearrangement joins TRBV13 to TRBJ2-1; 7 bases fit TRBD2. CDR3 length equals 13 residues. Germline assignment: CDR1 PRHDT and CDR2 FYEKMQ (reference sequence). V shed 6 bases, J shed 8 bases, and the junction held 7 bases outside the gene matches.

This chain links TRBV24-1 with TRBJ1-5; unclear D gene. This CDR3 is built from 16 residues. Between the trimmed V and J ends, which lost 4 bases and 0 bases, there was a span of 12 bases. Looked up from germline, CDR1 is KGHDR and CDR2 is SFDVKD. The CDR3 bases are TGTGCCACCAGTGACTCCGGGAGAAGTAGCAATCAGCCCCAGCATTTT. Its protein product is CATSDSGRSSNQPQHF.